A single sample gave rise to the 13 T cell receptor beta chains below, sequenced in a study of cytomegalovirus exposure and HLA in healthy donors. PCR involved 60 Vbeta and 13 Jbeta primers. Data came from immunoSEQ multiplex PCR; TCRdb stores just in-frame clones and leaves some out. The sample lists 200,000 to 250,000 clones; 76% were seen once. The sequencing sample was made of PBMCs. The receptor source for this set is a man aged 18-30 years in good health and CMV-seronegative.

A remark on this clone: This same CDR3 is encoded by further DNA sequences in the sample. V gene TRBV7-2 combines with J gene TRBJ1-5, with D maybe TRBD1 (6 bases). Germline CDR1 and CDR2: SGHTA and FQGNSA. The CDR3 consists of 14 residues. Trimming took off 1 base at V and 4 bases at J, with 8 bases between the two ends. CDR3 protein: CASSLEGGNQPQHF. The CDR3 DNA is TGTGCCAGCAGCTTAGAAGGGGGTAATCAGCCCCAGCATTTT. The whole variable domain, filled in from reference TRBV7-2 and TRBJ1-5, reads GAGVSQSPSNKVTEKGKDVELRCDPISGHTALYWYRQSLGQGLEFLIYFQGNSAPDKSGLPSDRFSAERTGGSVSTLTIQRTQQEDSAVYLCASSLEGGNQPQHFGDGTRLSIL.

In the case of this clone: This same CDR3 is encoded by further DNA sequences in the sample. This rearrangement joins TRBV5-4 to TRBJ2-4; 7 bases match TRBD1. J was trimmed by 2 bases and V by 4 bases; bases with no gene match: 9. Germline CDR1 and CDR2: SGHNT and YYREEE (reference sequence). This CDR3 has 16 residues. The CDR3 sequence is CASSLRQGGTKNIQYF. The CDR3 coding sequence is TGTGCCAGCAGCCTGCGACAGGGTGGGACCAAAAACATTCAGTACTTC.

The chain carries TRBV11-2 and TRBJ2-5; weak D call: TRBD2 (6 bases). CDR1 SGHAT and CDR2 FQNNGV come from the germline V gene. This CDR3 has 16 amino acids. The V end lost 4 bases, the J end lost 5 bases, and 20 bases lay between the germline ends. The CDR3 DNA is TGTGCCAGCAGCTCCTGGGGGGACCCAATGCGGGAGACCCAGTACTTC. Amino acid sequence: CASSSWGDPMRETQYF.

This sequence joins TRBV27 and TRBJ2-1; 9 positions match TRBD2. Unmatched junction bases numbered 3, after V lost 2 bases and J lost 7 bases. Germline CDR1 MNHEY, CDR2 SMNVEV (reference sequence). The CDR3 covers 14 residues. The CDR3 here is CASSLGLATNEQFF. Here the CDR3 DNA reads TGTGCCAGCAGTTTAGGACTAGCGACGAATGAGCAGTTCTTC.

The CDR3 loop is CAWSVGLAGGYEQYF. Written as DNA, the CDR3 is TGTGCCTGGAGTGTTGGACTAGCGGGGGGCTACGAGCAGTACTTC. This sequence joins TRBV30 and TRBJ2-7, with 14 bases lining up with TRBD2. The junction had 1 base not matched to a gene; V was cut back by 0 bases and J by 3 bases. This CDR3 comprises 15 residues. Germline V gene lookup returns CDR1 GTSNPN and CDR2 SVGIG (reference sequence).

The chain has TRBV2 and TRBJ2-5; D perhaps matches TRBD1 (6 bases). The J call could be wrong; TRBJ2-7 is a better fit for the DNA end. Germline V gene sequence: CDR1 SNHLY, CDR2 FYNNEI. The CDR3 has 14 residues. CDR3 nucleotides: TGTGCCAGCAGTGCTGACAGGAGCTCCTACGAGCAGTACTTC. This codes for CASSADRSSYEQYF.

The chain employs TRBV7-8 and TRBJ2-2; possibly TRBD2 for D (7 bases). With 2 bases removed from V and 6 bases from J, the gap between germline ends came to 16 bases. Germline CDR1 SGHVS, CDR2 FQNEAQ. This CDR3 is built from 16 residues. CDR3 in amino acids: CASSLRGGGLSGELFF. CDR3 DNA sequence: TGTGCCAGCAGCTTACGAGGGGGGGGATTGTCCGGGGAGCTGTTTTTT.

The chain has TRBV5-1 and TRBJ1-4, with unresolved D. CDR3 length: 13 amino acids. The V end lost 4 bases, the J end lost 3 bases, and 7 bases lay between the germline ends. Germline V gene data show CDR1 as SGHRS and CDR2 as YFSETQ. CDR3 in DNA: TGCGCCAGCAGCACATCAGCTAATGAAAAACTGTTTTTT. This translates into CASSTSANEKLFF.

The chain couples TRBV2 to TRBJ2-7; D not resolved. V lost 6 bases to trimming and J lost 3 bases, with 6 bases between them. The CDR3 runs 11 residues. Germline V gene data show CDR1 as SNHLY and CDR2 as FYNNEI. The DNA for the CDR3 is TGTGCCAGCAGGAGAGACTACGAGCAGTACTTC. Its translation is CASRRDYEQYF.

This clone appeared a single time. The chain is built from TRBV6-1 and TRBJ2-5; D may be TRBD1 (6 bases). The V gene's germline CDR1 is MNHNS and CDR2 SASEGT. The V gene lost 8 bases and the J gene lost 4 bases, with 14 bases spanning the gap. The CDR3 runs to 13 residues. In nucleotides, the CDR3 is TGTGCCAGCGGGGCAGGGGATTCAGAGACCCAGTACTTC. The encoded protein is CASGAGDSETQYF.

The J gene is TRBJ2-7, the V gene TRBV11-2, with D tentatively TRBD1 (6 bases). This CDR3 spans 17 amino acids. V was clipped by 3 bases and J by 0 bases, with 18 bases between them. Germline V gives CDR1 SGHAT, CDR2 FQNNGV. The CDR3 sequence: CASSFPRGPRSSYEQYF. CDR3 in DNA: TGTGCCAGCAGCTTCCCCAGGGGACCCAGGAGCTCCTACGAGCAGTACTTC.

This clone has just one count. V is TRBV21-1 and J is TRBJ2-7; the table's TRBD2 call for D was not verified on the DNA. TRBV21-1 is classified as a pseudogene. CDR3 length: 15 residues. The CDR3 DNA reads TGTGCCAGCAGCAATCGTCCTGGGGGGAGGTACGAGCAGTACTTC. It is translated as CASSNRPGGRYEQYF.

This chain connects TRBV7-9 to TRBJ2-1; D gene unclear. The CDR3 consists of 13 residues. Germline-derived CDR1 and CDR2 are SEHNR and FQNEAQ (reference sequence). Trimming left V 1 base short and J 6 bases short, with 7 bases between. The CDR3: CASSLDWANEQFF. The CDR3 region has the DNA TGTGCCAGCAGCTTAGATTGGGCCAATGAGCAGTTCTTC.